This T cell receptor (beta chain) came from a study of OX40 agonist ivuxolimab in advanced cancers. Germline CDR1 reads LGHNT; CDR2 reads FRNRAP. The CDR3 runs 14 residues. The V and J ends lost 6 bases and 8 bases respectively, with 17 bases between them. Profiled with immunoSEQ multiplex PCR; TCRdb holds only in-frame clones, not every one. The data contain some 73,000 clones, roughly 85% of them singletons. The TCR sequence derives from an adult with an advanced solid tumor such as melanoma, head and neck, liver or kidney cancer. This chain connects TRBV12-5 to TRBJ2-1; D possibly uses TRBD1 or TRBD2 (5 bases each). Sequencing used CD4+ or CD8+ T cells sorted from blood, obtained in a trial of the OX40 agonist ivuxolimab. The chain's CDR3 is CASGRAGLGDEQFF. The CDR3 DNA reads as TGTGCTAGTGGCCGGGCGGGTTTGGGGGATGAGCAGTTCTTC.